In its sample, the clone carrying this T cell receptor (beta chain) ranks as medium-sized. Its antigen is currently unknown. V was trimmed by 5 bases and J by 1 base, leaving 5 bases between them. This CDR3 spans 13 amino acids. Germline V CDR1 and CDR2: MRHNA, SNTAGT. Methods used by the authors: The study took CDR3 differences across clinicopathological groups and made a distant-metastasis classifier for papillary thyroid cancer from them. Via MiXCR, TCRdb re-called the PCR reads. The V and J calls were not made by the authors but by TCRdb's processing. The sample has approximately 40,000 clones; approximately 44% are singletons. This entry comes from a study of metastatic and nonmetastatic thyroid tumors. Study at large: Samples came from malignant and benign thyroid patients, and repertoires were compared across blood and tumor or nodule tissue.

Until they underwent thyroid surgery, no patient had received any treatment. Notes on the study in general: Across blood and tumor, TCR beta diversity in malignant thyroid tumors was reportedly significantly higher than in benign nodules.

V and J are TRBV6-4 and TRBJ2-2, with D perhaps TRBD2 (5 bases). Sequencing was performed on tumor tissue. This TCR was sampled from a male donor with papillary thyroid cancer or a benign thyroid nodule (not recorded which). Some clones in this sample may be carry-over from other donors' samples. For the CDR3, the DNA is TGTGCCAGCAGTAGCGGGAACACCGGGGAGCTGTTTTTT. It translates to CASSSGNTGELFF.